These T cell receptor beta chains were read from a single sample in a study of T cells in localized non-small cell lung cancer. The protocol was immunoSEQ multiplex PCR, while the TCRdb copy is restricted to in-frame clones and leaves out a portion. The sample holds 130,000 or so clones, about 90% seen once. This specimen was peripheral blood, taken before any cancer treatment. These receptors were taken from a female donor older than 55 with stage I lung adenocarcinoma. Each CDR3 is given with its conserved first and last residue. D genes are given only for firm matches. The size entry is marked missing in some rows and otherwise reads once, few, many or a size class.

V gene	D gene	J gene	clone size	CDR3 protein	CDR3 DNA
TRBV5-6	-	TRBJ2-3	-	CASSPPLADTQYF	TGTGCCAGCAGCCCCCCGCTAGCAGATACGCAGTATTTT
TRBV18	TRBD2	TRBJ2-1	-	CASSSFGRGANNEQFF	TGTGCCAGCTCAAGTTTCGGGCGGGGGGCGAACAATGAGCAGTTCTTC
TRBV7-8	TRBD1	TRBJ1-1	-	CASSLGTGKNTEAFF	TGTGCCAGCAGCTTAGGGACAGGAAAGAACACTGAAGCTTTCTTT
TRBV9	-	TRBJ2-1	-	CASSVRSGYLNNEQFF	TGTGCCAGCAGCGTACGGAGCGGTTACCTAAACAATGAGCAGTTCTTC
TRBV6-6	-	TRBJ2-3	-	CASSYAQIGTDTQYF	TGTGCCAGCAGTTACGCCCAGATCGGCACAGATACGCAGTATTTT
TRBV6-5	-	TRBJ2-7	-	CASSPYYGGGYEQYF	TGTGCCAGCAGTCCCTATTACGGAGGTGGCTACGAGCAGTACTTC
TRBV6-6	TRBD2	TRBJ2-7	-	CASSPGGLGSYEQYF	TGTGCCAGCAGTCCGGGAGGGCTGGGGTCCTACGAGCAGTACTTC
TRBV28	-	TRBJ1-5	-	CASTRAQGKRQPQHF	TGTGCCAGCACCAGAGCCCAGGGGAAGAGACAGCCCCAGCATTTT
TRBV4-1	TRBD1	TRBJ1-2	-	CASSQDSLSGGASYGYTF	TGCGCCAGCAGCCAAGACTCACTCTCAGGGGGCGCGAGCTATGGCTACACCTTC
TRBV11-2	-	TRBJ1-2	-	CASSLDLVGGGYTF	TGTGCCAGCAGCTTAGATCTTGTGGGCGGTGGCTACACCTTC
TRBV2	TRBD2	TRBJ2-7	once	CASTGTSGSSYEQYF	TGTGCCAGCACCGGGACTAGCGGGAGCTCCTACGAGCAGTACTTC
TRBV10-3	TRBD2	TRBJ2-3	-	CAISDLAGGPTDTQYF	TGTGCCATCAGTGACCTAGCGGGAGGGCCGACAGATACGCAGTATTTT
TRBV9	-	TRBJ1-1	-	CASSPHAQGNTEAFF	TGTGCCAGCAGCCCCCATGCTCAGGGGAACACTGAAGCTTTCTTT
TRBV11-2	-	TRBJ2-7	-	CASSLFGRNSYEQYF	TGTGCCAGCAGCTTATTCGGGCGGAATTCCTACGAGCAGTACTTC
TRBV28	-	TRBJ1-2	-	CATGDTIRDLDYGYTF	TGTGCCACAGGGGACACAATACGGGACCTCGACTATGGCTACACCTTC
TRBV6-1	-	TRBJ2-2	once	CASSGRTGANTGELFF	TGTGCCAGCAGTGGCCGCACAGGCGCGAACACCGGGGAGCTGTTTTTT
TRBV5-1	-	TRBJ1-1	once	CASKGTVITEAFF	TGCGCCAGCAAGGGGACGGTTATAACTGAAGCTTTCTTT
TRBV18	TRBD1	TRBJ2-7	-	CASSVGTDYEQYF	TGTGCCAGCTCAGTCGGGACAGACTACGAGCAGTACTTC
TRBV5-8	-	TRBJ1-4	-	CASSPFGGLTNEKLFF	TGTGCCAGCAGCCCCTTCGGGGGCCTCACTAATGAAAAACTGTTTTTT
TRBV14	-	TRBJ2-7	-	CASSQGRNGWSEQYF	TGTGCCAGCAGCCAAGGCCGGAACGGTTGGTCCGAGCAGTACTTC
TRBV30	-	TRBJ2-5	-	CAWTRGAVETQYF	TGTGCCTGGACAAGGGGCGCGGTGGAGACCCAGTACTTC
TRBV9	-	TRBJ1-1	once	CASSLDMNTEAFF	TGTGCCAGCAGCCTCGATATGAACACTGAAGCTTTCTTT
TRBV13	TRBD2	TRBJ2-7	-	CASSLGPLSGLYEQYF	TGTGCCAGCAGCTTAGGGCCCCTATCGGGACTATACGAGCAGTACTTC
TRBV19	-	TRBJ1-1	-	CASRATDYVAFF	TGTGCCAGTAGGGCAACAGATTATGTAGCTTTCTTT
TRBV29-1	TRBD2	TRBJ2-3	-	CSTRGGLAASTDTQYF	TGCAGCACCCGAGGAGGACTAGCGGCGAGCACAGATACGCAGTATTTT
TRBV19	-	TRBJ1-1	-	CASSIRLDYEAFF	TGTGCCAGTAGTATACGGTTGGACTATGAAGCTTTCTTT
TRBV2	TRBD1	TRBJ1-4	-	CASSEPRGLVEKLFF	TGTGCCAGCAGTGAACCCAGGGGGCTGGTTGAAAAACTGTTTTTT
TRBV7-9	TRBD2	TRBJ2-1	-	CASSFVGGFVEQFF	TGTGCCAGCAGCTTCGTGGGGGGGTTCGTTGAGCAGTTCTTC
TRBV10-3	-	TRBJ1-3	few	CAVRADTIYF	TGTGCCGTCCGCGCGGACACCATATATTTT
TRBV7-7	-	TRBJ1-1	-	CASSLGLGAEAFF	TGTGCTAGCAGCTTAGGGTTGGGGGCGGAAGCTTTCTTT
TRBV30	-	TRBJ1-5	-	CAWSEGIWGAQPQHF	TGTGCCTGGAGTGAAGGGATCTGGGGGGCTCAGCCCCAGCATTTT
TRBV2	-	TRBJ1-6	-	CASSDDSYNSPLHF	TGTGCCAGCAGTGATGACAGCTATAATTCACCCCTCCACTTT
TRBV12-1	-	TRBJ2-7	-	CASTAFGVRNTYEQYF	TGTGCCAGCACCGCCTTTGGGGTTCGTAACACCTACGAGCAGTACTTC
TRBV5-6	-	TRBJ2-5	few	CASSLMQGGETQYF	TGTGCCAGCAGCTTGATGCAGGGGGGGGAGACCCAGTACTTC
TRBV5-8	TRBD1	TRBJ2-1	-	CTPRTGYYNEQFF	TGTACCCCGAGGACAGGGTACTACAATGAGCAATTCTTC
TRBV7-9	TRBD1	TRBJ2-7	once	CASSSAGQGPYEQYF	TGTGCCAGCAGCTCGGCAGGACAGGGCCCCTACGAGCAGTACTTC
TRBV11-2	TRBD1	TRBJ2-7	-	CASSLDIGGAYEQYF	TGTGCCAGCAGCTTAGATATAGGGGGCGCGTACGAGCAGTACTTC
TRBV18	-	TRBJ2-3	once	CASSPPVSADTQYF	TGTGCCAGCTCACCACCGGTTTCTGCAGATACGCAGTATTTT
TRBV30	-	TRBJ1-4	few	CAWSRQEEEKLFF	TGTGCCTGGAGCCGGCAGGAAGAGGAAAAACTGTTTTTT
TRBV6-1	-	TRBJ1-1	-	CASSADSMGTEAFF	TGTGCCAGCAGTGCTGACAGTATGGGGACTGAAGCTTTCTTT
TRBV7-8	TRBD2	TRBJ2-1	-	CASSKSLAGGGYNEQFF	TGTGCCAGCAGCAAATCTCTCGCGGGAGGAGGTTACAATGAGCAGTTCTTC
TRBV5-1	-	TRBJ2-3	-	CASNQPGSSTDTQYF	TGCGCCAGCAATCAGCCGGGATCAAGCACAGATACGCAGTATTTT
TRBV7-6	TRBD2	TRBJ2-7	once	CASSLAIAGGDYEQYF	TGTGCCAGCAGTCTTGCCATAGCGGGAGGGGATTACGAGCAGTACTTC
TRBV7-3	-	TRBJ2-5	-	CASSQGLAWETQYF	TGTGCCAGCAGCCAAGGACTGGCTTGGGAGACCCAGTACTTC
TRBV5-8	TRBD2	TRBJ2-3	-	CASSLPSGRTDTQYF	TGTGCCAGCAGCTTGCCTAGCGGGAGGACAGATACGCAGTATTTT
TRBV27	-	TRBJ2-7	-	CASSSRRLDGYEQYF	TGTGCCAGCAGTTCACGCAGACTAGACGGCTACGAGCAGTACTTC
TRBV11-1	-	TRBJ2-7	-	CASSLGAYEQYF	TGTGCCAGCAGCCTCGGCGCCTACGAGCAGTACTTC
TRBV7-3	TRBD1	TRBJ2-1	-	CASSVLGGANYNKQFF	TGTGCCAGCAGCGTTCTAGGGGGCGCCAATTACAATAAGCAGTTCTTC
TRBV25-1	-	TRBJ1-5	-	CASSEGGLPQHF	TGTGCCAGCAGTGAAGGGGGGCTGCCCCAGCATTTT
TRBV4-2	-	TRBJ1-4	-	CASSQDRGGTDNEKLFF	TGTGCCAGCAGCCAAGATCGCGGGGGCACAGATAATGAAAAACTGTTTTTT
TRBV5-6	-	TRBJ2-7	-	CASSSRDGAQYF	TGTGCCAGCAGCTCTAGGGACGGTGCTCAGTACTTC
TRBV5-4	-	TRBJ1-5	-	CASSPRPGGQPQHF	TGTGCCAGCAGCCCGCGCCCCGGAGGCCAGCCCCAGCATTTT
TRBV15	-	TRBJ1-5	-	CATSTIDQPQHF	TGTGCCACCAGCACGATCGATCAGCCCCAGCATTTT
TRBV30	-	TRBJ2-1	-	CAWAQGSYNEQFF	TGTGCCTGGGCACAGGGCTCCTACAATGAGCAGTTCTTC
TRBV7-9	-	TRBJ1-1	few	CASSRVGTEAFF	TGTGCCAGCAGCCGTGTGGGGACTGAAGCTTTCTTT
TRBV6-5	-	TRBJ2-7	-	CASSYSSGYSYEQYF	TGTGCCAGCAGTTACTCAAGCGGTTACTCCTACGAGCAGTACTTC
TRBV28	-	TRBJ1-5	once	CASLEDGNNQPQHF	TGTGCCAGCCTGGAGGACGGAAACAATCAGCCCCAGCATTTT